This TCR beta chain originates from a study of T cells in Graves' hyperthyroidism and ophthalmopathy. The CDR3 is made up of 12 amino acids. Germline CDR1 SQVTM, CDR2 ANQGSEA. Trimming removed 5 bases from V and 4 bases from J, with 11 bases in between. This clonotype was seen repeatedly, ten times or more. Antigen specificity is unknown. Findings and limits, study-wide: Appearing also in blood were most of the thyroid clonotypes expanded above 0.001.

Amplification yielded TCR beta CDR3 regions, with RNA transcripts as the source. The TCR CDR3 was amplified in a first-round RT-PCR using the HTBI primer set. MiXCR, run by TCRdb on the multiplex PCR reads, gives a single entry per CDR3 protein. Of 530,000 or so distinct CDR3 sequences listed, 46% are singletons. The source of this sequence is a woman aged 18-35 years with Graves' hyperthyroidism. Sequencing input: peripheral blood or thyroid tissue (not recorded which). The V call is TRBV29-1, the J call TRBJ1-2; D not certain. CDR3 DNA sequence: TGCAGCGTTTGGGCATCCCTCTATGGCTACACCTTC. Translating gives CSVWASLYGYTF. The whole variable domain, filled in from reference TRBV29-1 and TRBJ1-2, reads SAVISQKPSRDICQRGTSLTIQCQVDSQVTMMFWYRQQPGQSLTLIATANQGSEATYESGFVIDKFPISRPNLTFSTLTVSNMSPEDSSIYLCSVWASLYGYTFGSGTRLTVV.